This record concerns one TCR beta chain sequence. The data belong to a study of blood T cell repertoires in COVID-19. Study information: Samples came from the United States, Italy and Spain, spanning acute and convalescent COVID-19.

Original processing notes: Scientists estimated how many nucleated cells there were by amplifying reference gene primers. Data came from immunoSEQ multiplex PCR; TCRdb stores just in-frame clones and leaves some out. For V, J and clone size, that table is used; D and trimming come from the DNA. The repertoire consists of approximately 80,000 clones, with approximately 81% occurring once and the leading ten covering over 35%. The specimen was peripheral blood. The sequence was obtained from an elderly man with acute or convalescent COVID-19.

For the CDR3, the DNA is TGTGCCAGCAGTCAAGGACAGGGGAGAACTTTCTTT. Protein: CASSQGQGRTFF. The chain has TRBV28 and TRBJ1-1, with 9 bases aligning to TRBD1. In germline, CDR1 is MDHEN, CDR2 SYDVKM. CDR3 length: 12 residues. With V trimmed by 5 bases and J by 12 bases, 7 bases remained unmatched.